This T cell receptor beta chain derives from a study of human T cells and chemical hapten exposure. About the research overall: Sensitization employed 2% DPC on about 2 cm by about 2 cm of upper inner arm skin.

The sample holds many counts of this clonotype. Time point described: pre-sensitization, week 0. Regarding treatment: therapeutic diphenylcyclopropenone sensitization with weekly scalp DPC. TCRdb redid the calling of the RACE reads with MiXCR, one entry per CDR3 protein. There are 280,000 or so distinct CDR3 sequences in the sample; approximately 8% occur only once, and more than 0.95% lies in the top ten. This specimen consisted of whole blood, obtained in connection with sensitization to the hapten diphenylcyclopropenone (DPC). This clonotype was obtained from a man aged 18-30 years with alopecia areata. Some clones in this sample may be carry-over from other donors' samples.

CDR3 region: CASTKRGAGTDTQYF. The CDR3, as DNA: TGTGCCAGCACGAAGCGGGGGGCCGGCACAGATACGCAGTATTTT. The V and J genes are TRBV25-1 and TRBJ2-3; the match to TRBD2 covers 9 bases. CDR1 is MGHDK, CDR2 SYGVNS, per germline. Germline trimming cut 7 bases from V and 1 base from J; bases unmatched to any gene: 6. This CDR3 comprises 15 residues.